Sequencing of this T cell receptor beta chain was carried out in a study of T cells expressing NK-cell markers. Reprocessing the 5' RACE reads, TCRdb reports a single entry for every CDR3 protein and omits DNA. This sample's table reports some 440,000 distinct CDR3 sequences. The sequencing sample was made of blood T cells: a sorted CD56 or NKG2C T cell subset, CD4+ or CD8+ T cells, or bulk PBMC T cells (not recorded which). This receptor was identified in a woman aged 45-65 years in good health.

The CDR3: CSASRAALGGELFF. The chain combines TRBV20-1 with TRBJ2-2; as DNA is missing, the TRBD1 call by TCRdb cannot be tested. This CDR3 has 14 amino acids. Germline loops: CDR1 DFQATT, CDR2 SNEGSKA (reference sequence).